Below, 23 T cell receptor beta chains from the same sample are listed, as sequenced in a study of OX40 agonist ivuxolimab in advanced cancers. The protocol was immunoSEQ multiplex PCR, while the TCRdb copy is restricted to in-frame clones and leaves out a portion. The sample comprises about 61,000 clones, around 92% of which are singletons, and more than 20% rests with the top ten. The sequenced sample was CD4+ or CD8+ T cells sorted from blood, obtained in a trial of the OX40 agonist ivuxolimab. Receptor source: an adult with an advanced solid tumor such as melanoma, head and neck, liver or kidney cancer.

V is TRBV6-6 and J is TRBJ2-7; the match to TRBD1 covers 8 bases. This CDR3 contains 14 residues. Germline-derived CDR1 and CDR2 are MNHNY and SVGAGI (reference sequence). The V gene end was trimmed by 2 bases and the J gene end by 3 bases; junction bases not matched to a gene: 3. The CDR3 coding sequence is TGTGCCAGCAGTTACCCGGACAGGGACTACGAGCAGTACTTC. This translates into CASSYPDRDYEQYF.

This chain connects TRBV28 to TRBJ2-3, with 7 positions matching TRBD1. The germline CDR1 and CDR2 sequences are MDHEN and SYDVKM. The CDR3 contains 13 residues. V dropped 4 bases and J dropped 3; count of bases not matched to a gene: 1. In DNA, the CDR3 is TGTGCCAGCAGTTGGACAGGAACAGATACGCAGTATTTT. Its protein is CASSWTGTDTQYF.

CDR3 bases: TGTGCCAGCACCACCGGTGGGGGGGGGCTATACGAGCAGTACTTC. Its translation is CASTTGGGGLYEQYF. V usage is TRBV27 and J usage is TRBJ2-7; possibly TRBD2 for D (7 bases). The CDR3 spans 15 residues. Germline V gene lookup returns CDR1 MNHEY and CDR2 SMNVEV (reference sequence). Between the trimmed V and J ends, which lost 7 bases and 4 bases, there was a span of 20 bases.

The J gene is TRBJ1-5, the V gene TRBV10-3; D is unclear. The CDR3 covers 13 residues. Trimming took 0 bases from V and 7 from J, leaving 7 bases between them. Germline assignment: CDR1 ENHRY and CDR2 SYGVKD. The CDR3, as DNA: TGTGCCATCAGTGAGTCATGGGGACAGCCCCAGCATTTT. Translating it yields CAISESWGQPQHF.

The chain combines TRBV6-5 with TRBJ2-1; D is uncertain. This CDR3 spans 12 amino acids. The ends were cut back, 6 bases at V and 8 bases at J, with 11 bases in the middle. CDR1 and CDR2 from the germline V gene are MNHEY and SVGAGI. The DNA of the CDR3 is TGTGCCAGCAGCCGAGGTTGGGATGAGCAGTTCTTC. This sequence encodes CASSRGWDEQFF.

This clone was counted only a few times. V and J are TRBV4-2 and TRBJ1-1; TRBD1 aligns across 7 bases. The J segment lost 6 bases and the V segment lost 1 base, leaving 2 bases of the junction unmatched. Germline lookup yields CDR1 LGHNA and CDR2 YNFKEQ. CDR3 length: 13 residues. The CDR3 is CASSQGDRAEAFF. CDR3 sequence (DNA): TGTGCCAGCAGCCAAGGAGACAGGGCTGAAGCTTTCTTT.

CDR3 region: CASSEDYPPPQYF. In DNA form, the CDR3 reads TGTGCCAGCAGTGAGGACTACCCTCCGCCCCAGTATTTT. The rearrangement links TRBV27 to TRBJ2-3; tentative D call: TRBD2 (6 bases). Germline lookup yields CDR1 MNHEY and CDR2 SMNVEV (reference sequence). This CDR3 has 13 amino acids. Trimming pared 5 bases from V and 12 bases from J, leaving 18 bases between.

V usage is TRBV7-9 and J usage is TRBJ1-2; TRBD1 matches at 8 bases. The length of the CDR3 is 14 residues. The V segment lost 2 bases and the J segment 4 bases; nucleotides outside the gene matches: 3. Germline V CDR1 and CDR2: SEHNR, FQNEAQ (reference sequence). The CDR3 region has the DNA TGTGCCAGCAGCTTAAGGGACAGGAGCTATGGCTACACCTTC. Its protein is CASSLRDRSYGYTF.

This chain connects TRBV10-3 to TRBJ2-7; D is uncertain. V lost 3 bases and J 2 bases, leaving 11 bases between the germline ends. Germline values: CDR1 ENHRY, CDR2 SYGVKD. CDR3 length: 14 residues. The CDR3: CAISDPGTTYEQYV. In DNA, the CDR3 is TGTGCCATCAGTGACCCCGGCACTACCTACGAGCAGTACGTC.

This clone appeared a few times. The J gene is TRBJ1-5, the V gene TRBV15, with TRBD1 matching 9 bases. The germline V gene encodes CDR1 LNHNV and CDR2 YYDKDF (reference sequence). J lost 1 base, V lost 8 bases, and 6 bases had no gene match. This CDR3 has 15 residues. This CDR3 reads CATGAGQGSNQPQHF. The CDR3 DNA is TGTGCCACCGGGGCGGGACAGGGCAGCAATCAGCCCCAGCATTTT.

V is TRBV9 and J is TRBJ2-3; tentatively, D is TRBD1 or TRBD2 (5 bases each). CDR1 is SGDLS, CDR2 YYNGEE, per germline. The V and J ends lost 0 bases and 2 bases respectively, with 7 bases between them. This CDR3 region has 14 residues. For the CDR3, the DNA is TGTGCCAGCAGCGTAGCCGGGACCACAGATACGCAGTATTTT. Translating gives CASSVAGTTDTQYF.

This clone is a singleton in its sample. In DNA, the CDR3 is TGTGCCAGCAGTTACTCGGACAATTCACCCCTCCACTTT. Translating it yields CASSYSDNSPLHF. The rearrangement links TRBV6-5 to TRBJ1-6; D is unclear. This CDR3 is built from 13 residues. V dropped 0 bases and J dropped 7 bases, with 4 bases sitting between them. Germline-derived CDR1 and CDR2 are MNHEY and SVGAGI.

The V call is TRBV7-3, the J call TRBJ1-5, with a tentative D call TRBD1 (6 bases). Trimming removed 0 bases at V and 2 bases at J, with 8 bases between. CDR3 length equals 15 residues. The germline V gene encodes CDR1 SGHTA and CDR2 FQGTGA. The CDR3: CASSLTGGGNQPQHF. The DNA of the CDR3 is TGTGCCAGCAGCTTAACAGGGGGTGGCAATCAGCCCCAGCATTTT.

CDR3 sequence: CAWSFGDTQYF. In nucleotides, the CDR3 is TGTGCCTGGAGTTTTGGAGATACGCAGTATTTT. The chain carries TRBV30 and TRBJ2-3; D remains unclear. Germline values: CDR1 GTSNPN, CDR2 SVGIG (reference sequence). The CDR3 is made up of 11 amino acids. Trimming pared 2 bases from V and 5 bases from J, leaving 5 bases between.

The rearrangement links TRBV10-2 to TRBJ2-3; TRBD2 might be the D (6 bases). The CDR3 has 15 amino acids. Trimming cost V 2 bases and J 1 base, with 10 bases left between them. Germline loops: CDR1 WSHSY, CDR2 SAAADI. CDR3 nucleotide sequence: TGCGCCAGCAGTGAGCGGCGGGGCGGCACAGATACGCAGTATTTT. Protein product: CASSERRGGTDTQYF.

This clone has just one count. The rearrangement links TRBV28 to TRBJ1-2; 8 bases agree with TRBD1. CDR3 size: 15 residues. J gave up 7 bases and V 6 bases, and 13 bases lay outside the gene matches. The germline V gene encodes CDR1 MDHEN and CDR2 SYDVKM. The CDR3 DNA reads as TGTGCCAGCAGCTCCTTGACAGGGGTGGACGGTGGCTACACCTTC. This sequence encodes CASSSLTGVDGGYTF.

CDR3 bases: TGTGCCTGGAGTGCCACACCAGTCACAGATACGCAGTATTTT. Protein: CAWSATPVTDTQYF. This chain connects TRBV30 to TRBJ2-3; no firm D call. The germline V gene has CDR1 GTSNPN and CDR2 SVGIG (reference sequence). This CDR3 has 14 residues. V was cut by 1 base and J by 2 bases, with 10 bases left in between.

A single count supports this clone. The V call is TRBV4-2, the J call TRBJ1-2; a weak D match, TRBD1 (5 bases). This CDR3 spans 16 amino acids. The germline V and J ends were trimmed by 5 bases and 8 bases, with 24 bases remaining between them. The germline V gene has CDR1 LGHNA and CDR2 YNFKEQ. As DNA, the CDR3 is TGTGCCAGCAGCTTGAGAGCAGCCCCGTATGGGGGGGGCTACACCTTC. Its protein product is CASSLRAAPYGGGYTF.

The chain uses TRBV4-2 and TRBJ2-1; a weak D match, TRBD2 (6 bases). The CDR3 extends over 15 amino acids. V was shortened by 4 bases and J by 5 bases, with 15 bases between the two germline ends. Germline values: CDR1 LGHNA, CDR2 YNFKEQ. CDR3 in amino acids: CASSPEPGLNNEQFF. In nucleotides, the CDR3 is TGTGCCAGCAGCCCAGAACCGGGACTTAACAATGAGCAGTTCTTC.

The chain couples TRBV6-5 to TRBJ2-1; D gene unclear. The length of the CDR3 is 15 residues. Germline V gene sequence: CDR1 MNHEY, CDR2 SVGAGI. V lost 6 bases and J 5 bases, leaving 17 bases between the germline ends. CDR3 sequence reads: CASSPFVVPDNEQFF. CDR3 nucleotide sequence: TGTGCCAGCAGCCCATTTGTCGTGCCGGACAATGAGCAGTTCTTC.

This chain joins TRBV30 and TRBJ2-5; D not certain. In germline, CDR1 is GTSNPN, CDR2 SVGIG (reference sequence). V gave up 0 bases and J gave up 4 bases, with 6 bases separating them. The CDR3 extends over 12 amino acids. In DNA, the CDR3 is TGTGCCTGGAGTGTATCGCCAGAGACCCAGTACTTC. Encoded protein: CAWSVSPETQYF.

The chain has TRBV30 and TRBJ2-5, with 9 bases that match TRBD1. The CDR3 totals 14 residues. Losses at the gene ends were 1 base for V and 2 bases for J; bases not matched to a gene: 2. The germline V gene encodes CDR1 GTSNPN and CDR2 SVGIG (reference sequence). DNA for the CDR3: TGTGCCTGGAGTGAGACAGGGGGACAAGAGACCCAGTACTTC. Protein sequence: CAWSETGGQETQYF.

J is TRBJ2-3 and V is TRBV30, with 10 bases that match TRBD2. Germline loops: CDR1 GTSNPN, CDR2 SVGIG (reference sequence). This CDR3 spans 14 amino acids. Trimming cost V 0 bases and J 4 bases; bases outside gene matches: 1. DNA for the CDR3: TGTGCCTGGAGTGTAGGGACTAGCGCAGATACGCAGTATTTT. This encodes CAWSVGTSADTQYF.